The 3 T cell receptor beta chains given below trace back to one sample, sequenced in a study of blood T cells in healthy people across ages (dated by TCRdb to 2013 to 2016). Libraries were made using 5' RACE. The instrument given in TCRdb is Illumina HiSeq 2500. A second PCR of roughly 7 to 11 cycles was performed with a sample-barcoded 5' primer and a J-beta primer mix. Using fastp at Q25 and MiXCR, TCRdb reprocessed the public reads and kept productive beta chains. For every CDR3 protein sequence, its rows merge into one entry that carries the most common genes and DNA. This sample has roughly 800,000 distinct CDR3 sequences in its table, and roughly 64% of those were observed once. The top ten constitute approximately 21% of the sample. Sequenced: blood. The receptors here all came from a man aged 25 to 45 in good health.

This chain's CDR3 is CASVHPTGNTEAFF. CDR3 sequence (DNA): TGTGCTAGTGTCCACCCGACAGGGAACACTGAAGCTTTCTTT. The chain links TRBV12-5 to TRBJ1-1, with a weak D call TRBD1 (6 bases). There are 14 residues in the CDR3. Trimming left V 7 bases short and J 1 base short, with 13 bases between. Per germline, CDR1 LGHNT and CDR2 FRNRAP. The full variable domain, its missing parts supplied by reference TRBV12-5 and TRBJ1-1, is DARVTQTPRHKVTEMGQEVTMRCQPILGHNTVFWYRQTMMQGLELLAYFRNRAPLDDSGMPKDRFSAEMPDATLATLKIQPSEPRDSAVYFCASVHPTGNTEAFFGQGTRLTVV.

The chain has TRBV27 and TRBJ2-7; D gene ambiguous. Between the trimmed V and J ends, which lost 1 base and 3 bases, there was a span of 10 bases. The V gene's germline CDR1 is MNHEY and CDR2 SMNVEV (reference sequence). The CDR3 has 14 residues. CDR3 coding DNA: TGTGCCAGCAGTTTATTTTGGGGTAGCTACGAGCAGTACTTC. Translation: CASSLFWGSYEQYF.

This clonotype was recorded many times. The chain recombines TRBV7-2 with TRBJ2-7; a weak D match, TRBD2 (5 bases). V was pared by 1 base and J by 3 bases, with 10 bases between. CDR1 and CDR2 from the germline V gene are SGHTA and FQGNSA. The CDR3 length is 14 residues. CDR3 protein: CASSLVPSSYEQYF. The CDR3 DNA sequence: TGTGCCAGCAGCTTAGTTCCTAGCAGCTACGAGCAGTACTTC.